A selection of T cell receptor beta chains follows, all from one sample in a study of blood T cells in healthy people across ages. Using its own MiXCR run on the 5' RACE reads, TCRdb lists one record per CDR3 protein. The profile covers some 800,000 distinct CDR3 sequences, with approximately 25% appearing a single time and 3.7% taken by the ten largest. These data were also reused for a study on T cells of mothers and their children.

Sequencing used blood. These receptors originate from a boy younger than 18 in good health. The CDR3 runs from the conserved cysteine through the conserved F or W. Each record gives: D gene, J gene, clone size, V gene, CDR3 DNA, CDR3 protein. D genes are given only for firm matches. Some rows mark clone size as missing; the rest say once, few, many or name a class of expanded clone.

D gene: -; J gene: TRBJ1-2; clone size: -; V gene: TRBV9; CDR3 DNA: TGTGCCAGCAGCGTAAGAAGAATGGGCAGGGCCTTAGCTAACTATGGCTACACCTTC; CDR3 protein: CASSVRRMGRALANYGYTF
D gene: -; J gene: TRBJ2-2; clone size: few; V gene: TRBV6-4; CDR3 DNA: TGTGCCAGCAAAGCAGACACCGGGGAGCTGTTTTTT; CDR3 protein: CASKADTGELFF
D gene: -; J gene: TRBJ1-1; clone size: few; V gene: TRBV4-2; CDR3 DNA: TGTGCCAGCAGCCAAGATCTAGGCGCGTACACTGAAGCTTTCTTT; CDR3 protein: CASSQDLGAYTEAFF
D gene: TRBD2; J gene: TRBJ2-1; clone size: -; V gene: TRBV14; CDR3 DNA: TGTGCCAGCAGCCGGTTCCCGGGAGGAAGCTCCTACAATGAGCGGTTCTTC; CDR3 protein: CASSRFPGGSSYNERFF
D gene: -; J gene: TRBJ1-1; clone size: -; V gene: TRBV11-2; CDR3 DNA: TGTGCCAGCAGCTTAGATGTTAAGGGTGGGACTGAAGCTTTCTTT; CDR3 protein: CASSLDVKGGTEAFF
D gene: TRBD2; J gene: TRBJ2-4; clone size: few; V gene: TRBV3-1; CDR3 DNA: TGTGCCAGCAGATTCAGCGGGGGGCAGGGGGACATTCAGTACTTC; CDR3 protein: CASRFSGGQGDIQYF
D gene: -; J gene: TRBJ1-6; clone size: -; V gene: TRBV29-1; CDR3 DNA: TGCAGCGTTGGGACAGACTATAATTCACCCCTCCACTTT; CDR3 protein: CSVGTDYNSPLHF
D gene: -; J gene: TRBJ1-4; clone size: -; V gene: TRBV2; CDR3 DNA: TGTGCCAGCAGTGAGGCGGGGCCTGAAAAACTGTTTTTT; CDR3 protein: CASSEAGPEKLFF
D gene: TRBD1; J gene: TRBJ2-7; clone size: -; V gene: TRBV28; CDR3 DNA: TGTGCCAGTGGACAGGGGACCTCCTACGAGCAGTACTTC; CDR3 protein: CASGQGTSYEQYF
D gene: -; J gene: TRBJ2-7; clone size: once; V gene: TRBV30; CDR3 DNA: TGTGCCTGGAGTGGGGGTTACGAGCAGTACTTC; CDR3 protein: CAWSGGYEQYF